Listed below are T cell receptor beta chains from one sample, sequenced in a study of T cells in Graves' hyperthyroidism and ophthalmopathy. MiXCR, run by TCRdb on the multiplex PCR reads, gives a single entry per CDR3 protein. The data show 350,000 to 400,000 distinct CDR3 sequences, with 15% seen just once and approximately 32% held by the top ten. The specimen was blood. All receptors derive from a woman aged 30 to 39 with Graves' hyperthyroidism. Both conserved end residues are part of each CDR3.

CDR3aa: CASSESPGGFSPLHF; v_gene: TRBV6-1; j_gene: TRBJ1-6
CDR3aa: CASSLALLWDTPNTGELFF; v_gene: TRBV12-3/TRBV12-4; j_gene: TRBJ2-2
CDR3aa: CASTEAGHYNSPLHF; v_gene: TRBV6-1; j_gene: TRBJ1-6
CDR3aa: CASSQGSETVYGYTF; v_gene: TRBV3-1; j_gene: TRBJ1-2
CDR3aa: CASSERLAGGNEQFF; v_gene: TRBV10-1; j_gene: TRBJ2-1
CDR3aa: CASSLEASGYTF; v_gene: TRBV28; j_gene: TRBJ1-2
CDR3aa: CASASQLAAPYEQYF; v_gene: TRBV6-1; j_gene: TRBJ2-7
CDR3aa: CASSPYTSLGNEKLFF; v_gene: TRBV27; j_gene: TRBJ1-4
CDR3aa: CASSSTGVYTPLHF; v_gene: TRBV28; j_gene: TRBJ1-6
CDR3aa: CASSGAGSETQYF; v_gene: TRBV2; j_gene: TRBJ2-5
CDR3aa: CASSYGTKNTGELFF; v_gene: TRBV2; j_gene: TRBJ2-2
CDR3aa: CASSSQSAGANVLTF; v_gene: TRBV27; j_gene: TRBJ2-6
CDR3aa: CASSCYGLPAKRGTDTQYF; v_gene: TRBV7-8; j_gene: TRBJ2-3
CDR3aa: CASSVEGTGPYEQYF; v_gene: TRBV3-1; j_gene: TRBJ2-7
CDR3aa: CSTPAGASLNYGYTF; v_gene: TRBV20-1; j_gene: TRBJ1-2
CDR3aa: CATSEASGISDTQYF; v_gene: TRBV24-1; j_gene: TRBJ2-3
CDR3aa: CASTRKTGELFF; v_gene: TRBV9; j_gene: TRBJ2-2
CDR3aa: CASSLAGARDEQYF; v_gene: TRBV7-8; j_gene: TRBJ2-7
CDR3aa: CAWNWGPTGELFF; v_gene: TRBV30; j_gene: TRBJ2-2
CDR3aa: CASSSSGLGADDIYEQYF; v_gene: TRBV6-1; j_gene: TRBJ2-7
CDR3aa: CASSRQGGGRTKNIQYF; v_gene: TRBV28; j_gene: TRBJ2-4
CDR3aa: CASSVDQRGTDTQYF; v_gene: TRBV9; j_gene: TRBJ2-3
CDR3aa: CASSRTSGDTGELFF; v_gene: TRBV4-2; j_gene: TRBJ2-2
CDR3aa: CASMAGLAELSIISYEQYF; v_gene: TRBV10-2; j_gene: TRBJ2-7
CDR3aa: CASSFLRRAEQFF; v_gene: TRBV27; j_gene: TRBJ2-1
CDR3aa: CASSFEGRESGDTQYF; v_gene: TRBV11-2; j_gene: TRBJ2-3
CDR3aa: CASSYAGQGNFGYTF; v_gene: TRBV7-2; j_gene: TRBJ1-2
CDR3aa: CASSLETGFTGELFF; v_gene: TRBV5-1; j_gene: TRBJ2-2
CDR3aa: CASSPGLGRDIQYF; v_gene: TRBV7-9; j_gene: TRBJ2-4
CDR3aa: CATSGGAELLRETQYF; v_gene: TRBV24-1; j_gene: TRBJ2-5
CDR3aa: CASSTEGLGYYEQYF; v_gene: TRBV28; j_gene: TRBJ2-7
CDR3aa: CASSLVQSDTQYF; v_gene: TRBV11-2; j_gene: TRBJ2-3
CDR3aa: CASSLIQGAVDYGYTF; v_gene: TRBV5-8; j_gene: TRBJ1-2
CDR3aa: CASSSDRPNTRYNSPLHF; v_gene: TRBV27; j_gene: TRBJ1-6
CDR3aa: CASTLGLSVTGELFF; v_gene: TRBV6-1; j_gene: TRBJ2-2
CDR3aa: CASSLKHEQFF; v_gene: TRBV27; j_gene: TRBJ2-1
CDR3aa: CASSLSGTEYF; v_gene: TRBV7-9; j_gene: TRBJ2-5
CDR3aa: CASSFAPGSQETQYF; v_gene: TRBV5-5; j_gene: TRBJ2-5
CDR3aa: CATSPQEAIFSYEQYF; v_gene: TRBV15; j_gene: TRBJ2-7
CDR3aa: CSVAEAGEEETQYF; v_gene: TRBV29-1; j_gene: TRBJ2-5
CDR3aa: CASSLLTRGQGNQPQHF; v_gene: TRBV12-3/TRBV12-4; j_gene: TRBJ1-5
CDR3aa: CTSSELSNNEQFF; v_gene: TRBV2; j_gene: TRBJ2-1